This TCR beta chain originates from a study of T cell repertoires in cytomegalovirus infection. Looking at the study overall: Recently identified HLA-C-restricted CMV epitopes were used, and well-studied HLA-B-restricted CMV epitopes were used as well. In public TCR beta signatures, there were indications of both CMV infection and matching HLA type.

Germline lookup yields CDR1 SQVTM and CDR2 ANQGSEA. There are 14 residues in the CDR3. V lost 5 bases, J lost 5 bases, and 8 bases stayed unmatched. To note about this clonotype: The antigen is not known.

MiXCR was run by TCRdb on the reads, yielding one entry per CDR3 protein. The repertoire holds some 320,000 distinct CDR3 sequences, with around 29% as singletons. Findings of the study overall: Within the response measured ex vivo, HLA-C-restricted CMV-specific TCR beta clonotypes were dominant. Cumulative public TCR beta family frequency identified CMV carriers with the relevant HLA.

This sequence was found in a human donor in good health (CMV status not recorded). Some clones in this sample may be carry-over from other donors' samples. The V and J genes are TRBV29-1 and TRBJ2-1, with TRBD2 matching 8 bases. The sequences come from cultured PBMCs, collected from culture after CMV antigen stimulation. CDR3 nucleotides: TGCAGCGTTTCAACGGGAGGGCCCCACAATGAGCAGTTCTTC. Translation gives CSVSTGGPHNEQFF.